This TCR beta chain was sequenced for a study of T cell changes during pregnancy in multiple sclerosis. This clone was picked up one time. Clones were sequenced by immunoSEQ multiplex PCR, and TCRdb holds only the in-frame ones, with some missing. The repertoire has around 53,000 clones, around 90% of them found once; the top ten carry 2.5% to 3.5%. CDR3 length: 16 residues. Germline V gene lookup returns CDR1 PRHDT and CDR2 FYEKMQ (reference sequence). V trimming: 0 bases; J trimming: 9 bases; junction bases outside the gene matches: 11. The sequence came from a female donor with multiple sclerosis, enrolled in a pregnancy study. The sample consisted of CD8+ T cells from peripheral blood mononuclear cells, taken before pregnancy. This chain joins TRBV13 and TRBJ2-1, with 7 bases that match TRBD1. CDR3 residues: CASSLGGTAISGEQFF. The CDR3 region has the DNA TGTGCCAGCAGCTTAGGTGGGACAGCGATATCGGGTGAGCAGTTCTTC.